The rows below give T cell receptor beta chains drawn from one sample of a study of CD8 T cells in ankylosing spondylitis. TCRdb independently ran MiXCR on the 5' RACE reads; one entry per CDR3 protein. The sample records around 540,000 distinct CDR3 sequences, about 12% being singletons. The sequencing input was blood, either unsorted or a sorted T cell fraction (not recorded which). The receptors were sampled from a male donor with ankylosing spondylitis. The CDR3 runs from the conserved cysteine through the conserved F or W. A D gene is named only where the DNA matches it firmly. Size is omitted from some rows. Given values are once, few, many or a class for expanded clones.

D gene: NA; V gene: TRBV6-6; J gene: TRBJ1-6; clone size: few; CDR3 protein: CASTERGQALHF; CDR3 DNA: TGTGCCAGCACCGAGCGGGGGCAGGCCCTCCACTTT
D gene: NA; V gene: TRBV11-3; J gene: TRBJ2-1; clone size: few; CDR3 protein: CASSRDGEQFF; CDR3 DNA: TGTGCCAGCAGCCGAGACGGTGAGCAGTTCTTC
D gene: NA; V gene: TRBV20-1; J gene: TRBJ2-7; clone size: NA; CDR3 protein: CSASLPTGFKQYF; CDR3 DNA: TGCAGTGCTTCCCTACCAACAGGGTTCAAGCAGTACTTC
D gene: NA; V gene: TRBV29-1; J gene: TRBJ1-1; clone size: few; CDR3 protein: CSVSVRGWDTEAFF; CDR3 DNA: TGCAGCGTCTCAGTTCGAGGCTGGGACACTGAAGCTTTCTTT
D gene: TRBD1; V gene: TRBV12-3/TRBV12-4; J gene: TRBJ2-2; clone size: many; CDR3 protein: CASSGDRVITGELFF; CDR3 DNA: TGTGCCAGCAGTGGGGACAGGGTAATAACCGGGGAGCTGTTTTTT
D gene: TRBD1; V gene: TRBV20-1; J gene: TRBJ1-6; clone size: NA; CDR3 protein: CSAIGTGNSPLHF; CDR3 DNA: TGCAGTGCTATCGGGACAGGGAATTCACCCCTCCACTTT
D gene: NA; V gene: TRBV29-1; J gene: TRBJ2-3; clone size: many; CDR3 protein: CSVPPEGDTQYF; CDR3 DNA: TGCAGCGTCCCACCGGAGGGGGATACGCAGTATTTT
D gene: TRBD2; V gene: TRBV15; J gene: TRBJ2-7; clone size: few; CDR3 protein: CATSSGSGSSYEQYF; CDR3 DNA: TGTGCCACCAGCAGCGGTAGCGGGAGTTCCTACGAGCAGTACTTC
D gene: NA; V gene: TRBV5-1; J gene: TRBJ1-1; clone size: NA; CDR3 protein: CASSLAPKGVAFF; CDR3 DNA: TGCGCCAGCAGCTTGGCCCCGAAAGGCGTAGCTTTCTTT
D gene: TRBD2; V gene: TRBV7-9; J gene: TRBJ2-1; clone size: NA; CDR3 protein: CASSPPRLAGGEQFF; CDR3 DNA: TGTGCCAGCAGTCCCCCAAGACTAGCGGGAGGTGAGCAGTTCTTC
D gene: TRBD1; V gene: TRBV29-1; J gene: TRBJ2-7; clone size: many; CDR3 protein: CSVEETGGDTYEQYF; CDR3 DNA: TGCAGCGTTGAAGAGACAGGGGGAGACACTTACGAGCAGTACTTC
D gene: NA; V gene: TRBV10-3; J gene: TRBJ2-5; clone size: many; CDR3 protein: CAISESGTRETQYF; CDR3 DNA: TGTGCCATCAGTGAGTCGGGGACAAGAGAGACCCAGTACTTC
D gene: TRBD1; V gene: TRBV19; J gene: TRBJ2-2; clone size: many; CDR3 protein: CASSPDRFTGELFF; CDR3 DNA: TGTGCCAGTAGTCCGGACAGGTTCACCGGGGAGCTGTTTTTT
D gene: NA; V gene: TRBV3-2; J gene: TRBJ2-7; clone size: NA; CDR3 protein: CASSQVRSYEQYF; CDR3 DNA: TGTGCCAGCAGCCAAGTGCGCAGCTACGAGCAGTACTTC
D gene: NA; V gene: TRBV6-2/TRBV6-3; J gene: TRBJ2-7; clone size: few; CDR3 protein: CASSYGSLLYEQYF; CDR3 DNA: TGTGCCAGCAGTTACGGATCCCTACTTTACGAGCAGTACTTC
D gene: NA; V gene: TRBV3-1; J gene: TRBJ2-1; clone size: NA; CDR3 protein: CASSQVGGYEQFF; CDR3 DNA: TGTGCCAGCAGCCAAGTAGGAGGGTATGAGCAGTTCTTC
D gene: NA; V gene: TRBV5-6; J gene: TRBJ2-1; clone size: many; CDR3 protein: CASSPALHSYNEQFF; CDR3 DNA: TGTGCCAGCAGCCCGGCCCTACACTCCTACAATGAGCAGTTCTTC
D gene: TRBD1; V gene: TRBV28; J gene: TRBJ2-3; clone size: few; CDR3 protein: CASRFGQGADTQYF; CDR3 DNA: TGTGCCAGCAGATTCGGACAGGGCGCAGATACGCAGTATTTT
D gene: TRBD2; V gene: TRBV11-2; J gene: TRBJ2-1; clone size: few; CDR3 protein: CASSRARTSGRDEQFF; CDR3 DNA: TGTGCCAGCAGCCGAGCCCGGACTAGCGGGAGAGATGAGCAGTTCTTC
D gene: TRBD2; V gene: TRBV20-1; J gene: TRBJ2-1; clone size: NA; CDR3 protein: CSARGREWGDEQFF; CDR3 DNA: TGCAGTGCTAGAGGGCGGGAGTGGGGCGATGAGCAGTTCTTC
D gene: TRBD1; V gene: TRBV18; J gene: TRBJ2-1; clone size: few; CDR3 protein: CASSPFLTGTGPYNEQFF; CDR3 DNA: TGTGCCAGCTCACCATTTCTAACCGGGACAGGACCCTACAATGAGCAGTTCTTC
D gene: NA; V gene: TRBV20-1; J gene: TRBJ1-5; clone size: NA; CDR3 protein: CSARIGLGNQPQHF; CDR3 DNA: TGCAGTGCTAGGATCGGGTTGGGCAATCAGCCCCAGCATTTT
D gene: NA; V gene: TRBV9; J gene: TRBJ2-1; clone size: NA; CDR3 protein: CASSLSPGFSYNEQFF; CDR3 DNA: TGTGCCAGCAGCCTATCCCCCGGCTTCTCCTACAATGAGCAGTTCTTC
D gene: TRBD2; V gene: TRBV4-2; J gene: TRBJ2-1; clone size: NA; CDR3 protein: CASSQLAVPRGYNEQFF; CDR3 DNA: TGTGCCAGCAGCCAACTAGCGGTTCCTAGAGGCTACAATGAGCAGTTCTTC
D gene: NA; V gene: TRBV7-9; J gene: TRBJ2-7; clone size: few; CDR3 protein: CASSLGSSAEQYF; CDR3 DNA: TGTGCCAGCAGCTTAGGGTCTTCCGCCGAGCAGTACTTC
D gene: NA; V gene: TRBV20-1; J gene: TRBJ2-1; clone size: few; CDR3 protein: CSARYDEQFF; CDR3 DNA: TGCAGTGCTAGGTATGATGAGCAGTTCTTC
D gene: NA; V gene: TRBV5-1; J gene: TRBJ2-5; clone size: many; CDR3 protein: CASSSRQETQYF; CDR3 DNA: TGCGCCAGCAGCTCCCGACAAGAGACCCAGTACTTC
D gene: TRBD2; V gene: TRBV5-1; J gene: TRBJ2-3; clone size: few; CDR3 protein: CASSSLDRLAADTDTQYF; CDR3 DNA: TGCGCCAGCAGTTCCCTGGACAGACTAGCGGCGGACACAGATACGCAGTATTTT
D gene: NA; V gene: TRBV3-1; J gene: TRBJ2-2; clone size: few; CDR3 protein: CASSQAGLATGELFF; CDR3 DNA: TGTGCCAGCAGCCAAGCAGGGCTCGCGACCGGGGAGCTGTTTTTT
D gene: NA; V gene: TRBV6-1; J gene: TRBJ1-2; clone size: few; CDR3 protein: CASSEIGDNYGYTF; CDR3 DNA: TGTGCCAGCAGTGAAATTGGAGATAACTATGGCTACACCTTC
D gene: TRBD1; V gene: TRBV4-2; J gene: TRBJ2-1; clone size: NA; CDR3 protein: CASSQDLWGQGLYNEQFF; CDR3 DNA: TGTGCCAGCAGCCAAGATCTATGGGGACAGGGCCTGTACAATGAGCAGTTCTTC
D gene: TRBD2; V gene: TRBV5-1; J gene: TRBJ2-3; clone size: many; CDR3 protein: CASSLPLAGVGADTQYF; CDR3 DNA: TGCGCCAGCAGCTTACCTCTAGCGGGAGTAGGAGCAGATACGCAGTATTTT
D gene: NA; V gene: TRBV7-6; J gene: TRBJ1-1; clone size: many; CDR3 protein: CASGRGTEAFF; CDR3 DNA: TGTGCCAGCGGCCGTGGGACTGAAGCTTTCTTT
D gene: NA; V gene: TRBV6-2/TRBV6-3; J gene: TRBJ2-2; clone size: NA; CDR3 protein: CASSYSRTGTGELFF; CDR3 DNA: TGTGCCAGCAGTTACTCCAGGACGGGCACCGGGGAGCTGTTTTTT
D gene: TRBD2; V gene: TRBV20-1; J gene: TRBJ2-1; clone size: many; CDR3 protein: CSALPRAGPYNEQFF; CDR3 DNA: TGCAGTGCTCTACCCCGAGCGGGACCCTACAATGAGCAGTTCTTC